Each of the 11 T cell receptor beta chains below was sequenced from the same sample in a study of T cells in Graves' hyperthyroidism and ophthalmopathy. What was amplified from RNA transcripts were TCR beta CDR3 regions. The TCR CDR3 first-round RT-PCR relied on the HTBI primer set. TCRdb analysed the multiplex PCR reads with MiXCR anew, one entry per CDR3 protein. This table has about 410,000 distinct CDR3 sequences, approximately 15% appearing once. Sequencing was performed on blood. These receptors were collected from a man between 18 and 29 years old with Graves' ophthalmopathy.

At least ten counts were recorded for this clonotype. One end of the junction is discordant with germline, which a read error may explain. The chain couples TRBV15 to TRBJ2-7, with D tentatively TRBD1 or TRBD2 (5 bases each). The CDR3 is made up of 14 amino acids. Germline lookup yields CDR1 LNHNV and CDR2 YYDKDF (reference sequence). This chain's CDR3 is CATSRDRGAYEQYF. CDR3 nucleotides: TGTGCCACCAGCCGAGACAGAGGGGCCTACGAGCAGTACTTC.

The table lists this clonotype with many counts. The chain links TRBV12-5 to TRBJ2-7; possible D gene TRBD1, 5 bases. Germline CDR1 reads LGHNT; CDR2 reads FRNRAP. The CDR3 sequence is 13 residues long. Deletions cut 1 base from V and 6 bases from J, with 10 bases between. Here the CDR3 reads CASGLDQGSEQYF. DNA of the CDR3: TGTGCTAGTGGTTTGGACCAGGGTTCCGAGCAGTACTTC.

Many counts were recorded for this clonotype. V and J are TRBV3-1 and TRBJ2-5; D call uncertain. The CDR3 is made up of 12 amino acids. The germline V and J ends were trimmed by 0 bases and 6 bases, with 5 bases remaining between them. Germline V CDR1 and CDR2: LGHDT, YNNKEL (reference sequence). CDR3 amino acids: CASSQDRQTQYF. CDR3 nucleotides: TGTGCCAGCAGCCAAGATCGCCAGACCCAGTACTTC.

The chain recombines TRBV11-3 with TRBJ2-1, with 9 bases identical to TRBD2. The CDR3 consists of 15 residues. Germline CDR1 and CDR2: SGHNT and YENEEA. V lost 1 base to trimming and J lost 7 bases; unmatched junction nucleotides: 5. CDR3 coding DNA: TGTGCCAGCAGCTTAGTGAGCGGGGGGCGAAATGAGCAGTTCTTC. Its protein product is CASSLVSGGRNEQFF.

This clonotype came up a few times. The V and J genes are TRBV5-4 and TRBJ2-3; no reliable D call. CDR3 size: 16 residues. Trimming left V 4 bases short and J 0 bases short, with 15 bases between. Germline V gene sequence: CDR1 SGHNT, CDR2 YYREEE (reference sequence). The CDR3 region is CASSPGGGASTDTQYF. CDR3 nucleotides: TGTGCCAGCAGCCCCGGCGGCGGCGCTAGCACAGATACGCAGTATTTT.

This clonotype was found a few times. The chain employs TRBV25-1 and TRBJ1-6, with TRBD1 identical over 10 bases. Trimming removed 4 bases from V and 10 bases from J; junction bases left unmatched: 4. Germline CDR1 and CDR2: MGHDK and SYGVNS. This CDR3 is 14 amino acids long. This chain's CDR3 is CASSVGQGVSPLHF. The CDR3 DNA reads TGTGCCAGCAGTGTTGGACAGGGGGTCTCACCCCTCCACTTT.

The chain links TRBV24-1 to TRBJ2-3; no clear D gene. CDR3 size: 16 residues. Per the germline V gene, CDR1 is KGHDR and CDR2 is SFDVKD. V was cut by 0 bases and J by 4 bases, with 13 bases left in between. The CDR3 here is CATSDLKENRADTQYF. CDR3 nucleotide sequence: TGTGCCACCAGTGATTTGAAGGAAAATAGGGCAGATACGCAGTATTTT.

This clonotype was seen at least ten times. The chain has TRBV11-2 and TRBJ2-1, with 9 positions matching TRBD2. Germline CDR1 SGHAT, CDR2 FQNNGV. J lost 7 bases, V lost 6 bases, and 13 bases had no gene match. This CDR3 has 16 residues. Here the CDR3 DNA reads TGTGCCAGCAGTGCGGCAGGGCGCGGGAGGGGGAATGAGCAGTTCTTC. It codes for CASSAAGRGRGNEQFF. Drawing the rest from reference TRBV11-2 and TRBJ2-1, the complete variable domain is EAGVAQSPRYKIIEKRQSVAFWCNPISGHATLYWYQQILGQGPKLLIQFQNNGVVDDSQLPKDRFSAERLKGVDSTLKIQPAKLEDSAVYLCASSAAGRGRGNEQFFGPGTRLTVL.

V and J are TRBV7-2 and TRBJ2-5; 12 bases fit TRBD2. Trimming at V came to 5 bases and at J to 3 bases, leaving 10 bases not matched to a gene. The CDR3 is 17 amino acids. Germline values: CDR1 SGHTA, CDR2 FQGNSA. The CDR3 loop reads CASSNKLAGGGEETQYF. The DNA of the CDR3 is TGTGCCAGCAGCAACAAACTAGCGGGGGGCGGAGAAGAGACCCAGTACTTC.

This clonotype came up many times. The chain has TRBV6-1 and TRBJ1-5; tentatively, D is TRBD1 (5 bases). Germline CDR1 reads MNHNS; CDR2 reads SASEGT. The CDR3 covers 16 residues. The V and J ends lost 3 bases and 6 bases respectively, with 18 bases between them. The CDR3 nucleotides are TGTGCCAGCAGTGATGGTAATGGGACGCCCTTTCAGCCCCAGCATTTT. Residues: CASSDGNGTPFQPQHF.

The genes are TRBV7-2 and TRBJ2-1; no definite D call. Germline V gene lookup returns CDR1 SGHTA and CDR2 FQGNSA. The ends were cut back, 1 base at V and 7 bases at J, with 11 bases in the middle. The CDR3 is 14 amino acids. CDR3 sequence reads: CASSLVGLRNEQFF. Written as DNA, the CDR3 is TGTGCCAGCAGCTTAGTTGGCTTAAGGAATGAGCAGTTCTTC.